The following is a T cell receptor beta chain sequence with its context. This entry is derived from a study of blood T cell repertoires in COVID-19. On the study more broadly: In each case, the material was cDNA or gDNA derived from T cells, B-cell-depleted T cells, or PBMCs.

Trimming shortened V by 3 bases and J by 4 bases, and 9 bases separated the two germline ends. From germline, CDR1 is SGHTA and CDR2 FQGNSA. The CDR3 contains 14 residues. Per the authors' pipeline: Amplified reference gene primers provided the basis for estimating nucleated cell counts. Method: immunoSEQ multiplex PCR; TCRdb's copy keeps in-frame clones and lacks some. V, J and clone size derive from that table, while D and trimming were established from the DNA sequence. The data show 350,000 to 500,000 clones, roughly 88% seen once. Input material: PBMCs or T cells enriched from blood (not recorded which). The chain is built from TRBV7-2 and TRBJ1-4, with D possibly being TRBD1 (6 bases). The receptor comes from a woman between 18 and 29 years old who had been exposed to COVID-19. CDR3 nucleotide sequence: TGTGCCAGCAGCTTGGGACAAAGTAATGAAAAACTGTTTTTT. Its translation is CASSLGQSNEKLFF.